This T cell receptor beta chain originates from a study of monozygotic twins with inflammatory bowel disease. Whole-study findings and limits: Immunosuppressive treatment differences may have increased patient repertoire variability.

Germline V CDR1 and CDR2: MGHDK, SYGVNS. There are 12 residues in the CDR3. Added by template switching were UMIs that each held a 6-nucleotide sample barcode. TCRdb reworked the 5' RACE reads into one entry per CDR3 protein, no DNA. The repertoire shows roughly 200,000 distinct CDR3 sequences; the top ten hold roughly 7.1%. Blood was drawn once per donor, and each sample measured approximately 2.5 ml. The authors isolated total RNA from whole blood without sorting T cells. Details on this clonotype: Antigen unknown.

The sample consisted of blood. The V and J genes are TRBV25-1 and TRBJ2-7; TCRdb designates TRBD1, a call that cannot be tested without DNA. The clonotype comes from a human donor with ulcerative colitis or Crohn's disease, or a healthy co-twin of an affected twin (not recorded which). The chain's CDR3 is CASSAGTYEQYF.